Below, 12 T cell receptor beta chains from the same sample are listed, as sequenced in a study of shared clonotypes between healthy human individuals. Using immunoSEQ multiplex PCR, the repertoire was profiled, and TCRdb retains in-frame clones only, with some absent. Here the sample spans 730,000 or so clones, less than 80% being singletons. The sample taken for sequencing was memory CD4+ T cells sorted from blood. The subset: CD45RA-negative fraction. The source of these receptors is a woman between 25 and 40 years old in good health.

This clone occurred many times. The J gene is TRBJ2-1, the V gene TRBV7-9, with a weak D call TRBD2 (6 bases). This CDR3 is built from 16 residues. From germline, CDR1 is SEHNR and CDR2 FQNEAQ (reference sequence). V was trimmed by 6 bases and J by 5 bases, leaving 20 bases between them. The CDR3 protein is CASSWGDGLLNNEQFF. CDR3 nucleotides: TGTGCCAGCAGTTGGGGGGACGGACTTCTTAACAATGAGCAGTTCTTC.

The J gene is TRBJ2-5, the V gene TRBV28, with D tentatively TRBD2 (6 bases). The J call is doubtful: the DNA matches TRBJ2-7 better. The CDR3 runs to 15 residues. CDR1 is MDHEN and CDR2 is SYDVKM in the germline V gene. The CDR3 region has the DNA TGTGCCAGCAGTTCACCGAGGGCGGGGAGGTACGAGCAGTACTTC. Residues: CASSSPRAGRYEQYF.

The genes are TRBV6-5 and TRBJ2-7; TRBD1 matches 7 bases. The CDR3 loop spans 16 amino acids. Germline V lookup: CDR1 MNHEY, CDR2 SVGAGI. V lost 2 bases, J lost 3 bases, and 10 bases stayed unmatched. The CDR3 region is CASSYKSRGQDYEQYF. CDR3 nucleotide sequence: TGTGCCAGCAGTTACAAATCTAGAGGACAGGACTACGAGCAGTACTTC.

The chain recombines TRBV7-9 with TRBJ1-5; 7 nucleotides agree with TRBD1. Germline lookup yields CDR1 SEHNR and CDR2 FQNEAQ (reference sequence). The CDR3 loop spans 18 amino acids. With V trimmed by 4 bases and J by 0 bases, 12 bases remained unmatched. CDR3 protein: CASSSYPNRGGSNQPQHF. For the CDR3, the DNA is TGTGCCAGCAGCTCCTATCCCAACAGGGGTGGTAGCAATCAGCCCCAGCATTTT.

The chain recombines TRBV7-2 with TRBJ1-2, with TRBD1 as a possible D gene (6 bases). The V and J ends lost 0 bases and 8 bases respectively, with 10 bases between them. CDR3 size: 13 residues. Looked up from germline, CDR1 is SGHTA and CDR2 is FQGNSA. The CDR3 DNA reads as TGTGCCAGCAGCTTAGCACAGGGAGACGGCTACACCTTC. Amino acids: CASSLAQGDGYTF.

The chain combines TRBV5-1 with TRBJ1-5; a weak D match, TRBD1 (6 bases). The CDR3 spans 13 residues. V lost 4 bases and J 7 bases, leaving 12 bases between the germline ends. Germline CDR1 and CDR2: SGHRS and YFSETQ. CDR3 nucleotide sequence: TGCGCCAGCAGCCTAAACAGGGACCAGCCCCAGCATTTT. As protein: CASSLNRDQPQHF.

This rearrangement joins TRBV7-6 to TRBJ1-4; D not certain. The CDR3 contains 14 residues. The V end lost 5 bases, the J end lost 8 bases, and 15 bases lay between the germline ends. From germline, CDR1 is SGHVS and CDR2 FNYEAQ. CDR3 DNA: TGTGCCAGCAGCGCCCTTGGGCAGCGGGAAAAACTGTTTTTT. Its protein product is CASSALGQREKLFF.

As DNA, the CDR3 is TGTGCCAGCAGTTATTTAGCTAGCGGAGTCTACGAGCAGTACTTC. Translated: CASSYLASGVYEQYF. The chain carries TRBV6-6 and TRBJ2-7; 7 bases match TRBD2. The germline gives CDR1 MNHNY, CDR2 SVGAGI (reference sequence). CDR3 length: 15 amino acids. With 3 bases clipped from V and 3 bases from J, the junction kept 8 bases outside the gene matches.

J is TRBJ2-3 and V is TRBV7-2; D is possibly TRBD2 (5 bases). The V end was cut by 5 bases, the J end by 0 bases, with 9 bases between. CDR1 SGHTA and CDR2 FQGNSA come from the germline V gene. The CDR3 runs 14 residues. This CDR3 is CASSGRESTDTQYF. The CDR3 DNA is TGTGCCAGCAGCGGACGGGAAAGCACAGATACGCAGTATTTT.

This clone was seen at least ten times. A much bigger clone sits one base away, suggesting this may be a read error. The same CDR3 arises from other DNA sequences in this sample as well. J is TRBJ1-4 and V is TRBV15, with a tentative D call TRBD1 (6 bases). From germline, CDR1 is LNHNV and CDR2 YYDKDF (reference sequence). The germline V and J ends were trimmed by 1 base and 5 bases, with 8 bases remaining between them. The CDR3 is made up of 14 amino acids. The CDR3 loop is CATSRGQGNEKLFF. The DNA of the CDR3 is TGTGCCACCAGCAGAGGTCAGGGGAATGAAAAACTGTTTTTT.

The chain couples TRBV5-1 to TRBJ2-5, with 10 bases that match TRBD2. V shed 1 base, J shed 5 bases, and the junction held 5 bases outside the gene matches. Per the germline V gene, CDR1 is SGHRS and CDR2 is YFSETQ. This CDR3 has 15 residues. CDR3 in DNA: TGCGCCAGCAGCTTGCTACTAGCGGGACAGGAGACCCAGTACTTC. Its translation: CASSLLLAGQETQYF.

This chain links TRBV25-1 with TRBJ1-3, with D hard to call. V lost 4 bases, J lost 0 bases, and 10 bases lay in between. This CDR3 region has 15 residues. Germline V gene data show CDR1 as MGHDK and CDR2 as SYGVNS. The CDR3 here is CASSGSPLSGNTIYF. The CDR3 region has the DNA TGTGCCAGCAGTGGGAGCCCCCTCTCTGGAAACACCATATATTTT.